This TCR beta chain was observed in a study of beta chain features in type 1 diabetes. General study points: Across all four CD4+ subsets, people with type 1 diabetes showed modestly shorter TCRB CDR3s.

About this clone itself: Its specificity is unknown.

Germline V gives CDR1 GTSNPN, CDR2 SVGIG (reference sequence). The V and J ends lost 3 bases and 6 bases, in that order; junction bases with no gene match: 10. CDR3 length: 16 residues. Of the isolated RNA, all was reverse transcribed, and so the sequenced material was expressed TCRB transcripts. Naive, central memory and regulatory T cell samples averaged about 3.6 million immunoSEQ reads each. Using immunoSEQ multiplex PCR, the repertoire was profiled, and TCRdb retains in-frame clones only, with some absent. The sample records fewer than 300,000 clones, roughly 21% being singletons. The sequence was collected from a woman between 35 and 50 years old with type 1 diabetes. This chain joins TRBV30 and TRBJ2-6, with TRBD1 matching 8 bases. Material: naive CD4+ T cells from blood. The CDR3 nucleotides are TGTGCCTGGAGCGTCCTACCCAGGGGGCAGGCCAACGTCCTGACTTTC. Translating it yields CAWSVLPRGQANVLTF.